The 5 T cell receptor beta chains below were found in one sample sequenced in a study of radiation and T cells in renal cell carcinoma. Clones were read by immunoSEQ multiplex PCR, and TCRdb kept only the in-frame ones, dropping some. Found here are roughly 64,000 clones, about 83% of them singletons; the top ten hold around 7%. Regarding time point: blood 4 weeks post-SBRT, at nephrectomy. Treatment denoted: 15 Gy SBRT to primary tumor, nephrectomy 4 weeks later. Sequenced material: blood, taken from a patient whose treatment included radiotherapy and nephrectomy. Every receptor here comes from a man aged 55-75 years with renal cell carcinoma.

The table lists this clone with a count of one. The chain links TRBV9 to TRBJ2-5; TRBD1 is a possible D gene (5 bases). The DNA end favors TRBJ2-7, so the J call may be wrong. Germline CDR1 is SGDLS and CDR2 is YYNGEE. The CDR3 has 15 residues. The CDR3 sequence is CASSVGGRETYEQYF. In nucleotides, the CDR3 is TGTGCCAGCAGCGTAGGGGGCAGAGAAACCTACGAGCAGTACTTC.

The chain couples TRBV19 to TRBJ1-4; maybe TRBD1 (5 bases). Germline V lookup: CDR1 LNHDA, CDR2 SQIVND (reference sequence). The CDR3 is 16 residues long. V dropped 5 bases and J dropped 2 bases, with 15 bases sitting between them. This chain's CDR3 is CASSPRDGITNEKLFF. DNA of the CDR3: TGTGCCAGTAGTCCCCGGGACGGGATTACTAATGAAAAACTGTTTTTT.

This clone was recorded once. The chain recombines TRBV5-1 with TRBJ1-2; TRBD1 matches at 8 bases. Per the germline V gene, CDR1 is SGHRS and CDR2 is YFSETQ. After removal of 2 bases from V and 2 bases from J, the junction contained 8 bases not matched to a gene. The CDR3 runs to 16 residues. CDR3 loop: CASSFTGDRRNYGYTF. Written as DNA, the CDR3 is TGCGCCAGCAGCTTTACCGGGGACAGGAGGAACTATGGCTACACCTTC.

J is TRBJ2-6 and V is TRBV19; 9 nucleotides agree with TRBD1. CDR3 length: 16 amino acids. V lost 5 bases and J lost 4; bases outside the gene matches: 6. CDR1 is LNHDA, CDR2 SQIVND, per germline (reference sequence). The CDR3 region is CASSPTGGAGANVLTF. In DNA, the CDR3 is TGTGCCAGTAGTCCCACAGGGGGCGCGGGGGCCAACGTCCTGACTTTC.

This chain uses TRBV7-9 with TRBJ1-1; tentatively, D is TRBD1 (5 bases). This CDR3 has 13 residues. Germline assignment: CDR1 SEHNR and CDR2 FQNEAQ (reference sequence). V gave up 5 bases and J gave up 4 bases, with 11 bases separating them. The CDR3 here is CASSPGYSTEAFF. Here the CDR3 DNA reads TGTGCCAGCAGCCCAGGGTATAGCACTGAAGCTTTCTTT. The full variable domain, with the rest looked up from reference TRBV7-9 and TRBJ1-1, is DTGVSQNPRHKITKRGQNVTFRCDPISEHNRLYWYRQTLGQGPEFLTYFQNEAQLEKSRLLSDRFSAERPKGSFSTLEIQRTEQGDSAMYLCASSPGYSTEAFFGQGTRLTVV.